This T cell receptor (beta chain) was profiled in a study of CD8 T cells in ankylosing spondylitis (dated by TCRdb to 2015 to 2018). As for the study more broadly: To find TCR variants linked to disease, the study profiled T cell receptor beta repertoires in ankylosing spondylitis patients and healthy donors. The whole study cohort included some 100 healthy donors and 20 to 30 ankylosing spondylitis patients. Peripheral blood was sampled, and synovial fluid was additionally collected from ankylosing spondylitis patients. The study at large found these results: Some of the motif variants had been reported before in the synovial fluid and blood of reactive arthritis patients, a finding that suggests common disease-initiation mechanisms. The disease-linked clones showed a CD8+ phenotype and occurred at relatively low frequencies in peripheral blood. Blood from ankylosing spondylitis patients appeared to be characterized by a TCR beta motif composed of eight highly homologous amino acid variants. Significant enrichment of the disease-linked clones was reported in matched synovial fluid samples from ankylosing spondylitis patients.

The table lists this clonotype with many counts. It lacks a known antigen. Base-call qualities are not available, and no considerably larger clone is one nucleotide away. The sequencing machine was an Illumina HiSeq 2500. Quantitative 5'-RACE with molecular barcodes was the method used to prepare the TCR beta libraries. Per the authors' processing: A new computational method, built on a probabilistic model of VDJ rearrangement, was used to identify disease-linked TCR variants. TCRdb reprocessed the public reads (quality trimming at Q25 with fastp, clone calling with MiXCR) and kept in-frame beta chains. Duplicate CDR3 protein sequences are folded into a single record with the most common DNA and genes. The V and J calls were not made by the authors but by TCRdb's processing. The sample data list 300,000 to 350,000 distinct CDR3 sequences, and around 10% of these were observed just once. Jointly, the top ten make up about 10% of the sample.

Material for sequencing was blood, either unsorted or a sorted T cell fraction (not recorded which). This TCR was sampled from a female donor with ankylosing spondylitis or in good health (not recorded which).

The CDR3 reads CASSLRSQGLYGYTF. The nucleotides read TGTGCCAGCAGTTTAAGGAGCCAGGGCCTCTATGGCTACACCTTC. The rearranged chain carries TRBV12-3 or TRBV12-4 and TRBJ1-2; tentative D gene TRBD1, with 5 bases matching. V was cut back by 2 bases and J by 4 bases, leaving a gap of 14 bases between them. Inclusive of the bounding cysteine and phenylalanine, the CDR3 is 15 residues long. Only the CDR3 DNA stays, 45 bases, in frame from base 1.